The 28 T cell receptor beta chains below were found in one sample sequenced in a study of T cells in women clearing cervical HPV infection. The data were produced by immunoSEQ multiplex PCR, yet TCRdb's version contains in-frame clones alone and is incomplete. The listing contains 34,000 or so clones. Sequenced sample: blood buffy coat. These receptors were obtained from a woman between 18 and 70 years old with a cervical HPV16 infection that either progressed to CIN3+ or cleared (not recorded which).

For this clone: The CDR3 goes on 3 residues after the read ends, and that part is filled in from the germline J gene. The gene calls are TRBV7-2 and TRBJ2-1, with 12 positions matching TRBD2. The CDR3 contains 15 residues. After removal of 2 bases from V and 9 bases from J, the junction contained 5 bases not matched to a gene. The germline gives CDR1 SGHTA, CDR2 FQGNSA. This chain's CDR3 is CASSLLTSGGSEQFF. The covered CDR3 bases are TGTGCCAGCAGCTTACTCACTAGCGGGGGGAGTGAG.

About this clone: The read terminates 3 residues before the CDR3 end, so the remaining end is supplied by the germline J gene. This chain joins TRBV2 and TRBJ2-5; 10 bases agree with TRBD1. V lost 5 bases to trimming and J lost 6 bases; unmatched junction nucleotides: 9. The germline V gene has CDR1 SNHLY and CDR2 FYNNEI. The CDR3 sequence is 15 residues long. The part of the CDR3 DNA that was read is TGTGCCAGCAGTCAGGAGGGACAGGGGCCGAAGACC. Protein sequence: CASSQEGQGPKT. In full, the CDR3 reads CASSQEGQGPKTQYF.

With regard to this clone: Read coverage stops 3 residues before the CDR3 terminus; the germline J gene supplies the remainder. V gene TRBV20-1 combines with J gene TRBJ1-4; 7 bases align to TRBD1. Germline V gives CDR1 DFQATT, CDR2 SNEGSKA (reference sequence). CDR3 length: 15 residues. Trimming at V came to 3 bases and at J to 7 bases, leaving 11 bases not matched to a gene. The CDR3 spells CSASGGTGAFEKLFF. CDR3 DNA, as far as it was read: TGCAGTGCTAGTGGAGGAACAGGGGCCTTTGAAAAA.

Comments on this clone: The read terminates 3 residues before the CDR3 end, so the remaining end is supplied by the germline J gene. V gene TRBV15 combines with J gene TRBJ1-1; D is possibly TRBD1 (5 bases). Germline-derived CDR1 and CDR2 are LNHNV and YYDKDF (reference sequence). The CDR3 covers 13 residues. V lost 6 bases and J 4 bases, leaving 12 bases between the germline ends. CDR3: CATRAGRITEAFF. The part of the CDR3 DNA that was read is TGTGCCACCAGGGCAGGGAGGATCACTGAA.

In regard to this clone: The DNA ends 3 residues before the CDR3 does, and the rest of the CDR3 is filled in from the germline J gene. This sequence joins TRBV20-1 and TRBJ2-1; no clear D. Trimming shortened V by 3 bases and J by 7 bases, and 7 bases separated the two germline ends. Germline V gives CDR1 DFQATT, CDR2 SNEGSKA (reference sequence). The CDR3 is 11 amino acids. The DNA read from the CDR3 is TGCAGTGCTAGTCCTTTTAATGAG. Its protein is CSASPFNE. The complete CDR3 sequence is CSASPFNEQFF.

Regarding this clone: Read sequence stops 3 residues before the CDR3 end, and the germline J gene provides the missing end. The chain couples TRBV29-1 to TRBJ2-7; 8 bases agree with TRBD1. CDR1 is SQVTM, CDR2 ANQGSEA, per germline. V dropped 3 bases and J dropped 3; count of bases not matched to a gene: 4. The CDR3 is made up of 13 amino acids. CDR3 region: CSVEPGQGYEQYF. The DNA read from the CDR3 is TGCAGCGTTGAGCCCGGACAGGGCTACGAG.

A remark on this clone: The CDR3 end falls 3 residues outside the read, so it is completed with the germline J gene. The gene calls are TRBV10-3 and TRBJ2-5; 13 nucleotides match TRBD2. The CDR3 consists of 17 residues. V shed 0 bases, J shed 0 bases, and the junction held 1 base outside the gene matches. The germline V gene has CDR1 ENHRY and CDR2 SYGVKD. CDR3 sequence reads: CAISESGLAGDQETQYF. The sequenced part of the CDR3 DNA is TGTGCCATCAGTGAGTCCGGACTAGCGGGGGACCAAGAGACC.

As to this clone: The CDR3 end lies 3 residues beyond the end of the read and is filled in from the germline J gene. The chain is built from TRBV18 and TRBJ1-2; D is unresolved. CDR3 length: 16 amino acids. CDR1 KGHSH and CDR2 LQKENI come from the germline V gene. CDR3 loop: CASSPRRAGTYNDYTF. The covered CDR3 bases are TGTGCCAGCTCACCGCGACGGGCGGGTACTTACAATGAC.

Comment on this clone: The read finishes 3 residues shy of the CDR3 end, and the germline J gene is used to complete it. The genes are TRBV29-1 and TRBJ1-2; D unclear. The germline V gene encodes CDR1 SQVTM and CDR2 ANQGSEA. This CDR3 has 14 amino acids. CDR3 loop: CSVGGGRAFNDYTF. The CDR3 DNA, read in part, is TGCAGCGTTGGTGGCGGGAGGGCCTTCAATGAC.

In regard to this clone: The CDR3 end falls 3 residues outside the read, so it is completed with the germline J gene. V usage is TRBV27 and J usage is TRBJ2-4, with TRBD1 identical over 11 bases. The CDR3 spans 14 residues. Looked up from germline, CDR1 is MNHEY and CDR2 is SMNVEV (reference sequence). V lost 6 bases to trimming and J lost 8 bases; unmatched junction nucleotides: 6. Partial CDR3 DNA: TGTGCCAGCAGCGCCGGGACAGGGGGTGACATT. This codes for CASSAGTGGDI. In full, the CDR3 reads CASSAGTGGDIQYF.

For this clone: Read coverage stops 3 residues before the CDR3 terminus; the germline J gene supplies the remainder. The chain couples TRBV7-9 to TRBJ1-1; D possibly corresponds to TRBD1 (5 bases). CDR1 and CDR2 (germline): SEHNR, FQNEAQ (reference sequence). CDR3 length: 13 amino acids. CDR3 residues: CASTVARGGEAFF. The CDR3 bases that were read are TGTGCCAGCACCGTGGCTAGGGGTGGGGAA.

As concerns this clone: The read halts 3 residues ahead of the CDR3 end, with the missing end drawn from the germline J gene. The chain employs TRBV5-1 and TRBJ1-4; the match to TRBD1 covers 8 bases. Per germline, CDR1 SGHRS and CDR2 YFSETQ. J was trimmed by 5 bases and V by 4 bases; bases with no gene match: 10. The CDR3 totals 16 residues. The covered CDR3 bases are TGCGCCAGCAGCACTGGGGCCGGGACAGGAAATGAAAAA. Its protein is CASSTGAGTGNEK. From start to end, the CDR3 is CASSTGAGTGNEKLFF.

A remark on this clone: The CDR3 goes on 3 residues after the read ends, and that part is filled in from the germline J gene. The chain is built from TRBV18 and TRBJ2-3; either TRBD1 or TRBD2 may supply D (5 bases each). The CDR3 loop spans 16 amino acids. The V gene's germline CDR1 is KGHSH and CDR2 LQKENI. CDR3 amino acids: CASSPFGRTEGETQYF. The part of the CDR3 DNA that was read is TGTGCCAGCTCCCCTTTTGGCCGGACCGAAGGGGAGACG. The variable domain in full, completed from reference TRBV18 and TRBJ2-3, reads NAGVMQNPRHLVRRRGQEARLRCSPMKGHSHVYWYRQLPEEGLKFMVYLQKENIIDESGMPKERFSAEFPKEGPSILRIQQVVRGDSAAYFCASSPFGRTEGETQYFGPGTRLTVL.

As for this clone: The read ends 3 residues early relative to the CDR3; the germline J gene fills the gap. The chain employs TRBV29-1 and TRBJ2-2; 10 bases agree with TRBD1. The CDR3 runs to 14 residues. The germline V gene encodes CDR1 SQVTM and CDR2 ANQGSEA. The CDR3 region is CSVDRQGAGEKLFF. Partial CDR3 DNA: TGCAGCGTTGACCGACAGGGGGCAGGAGAAAAG.

Concerning this clone: Sequence at one end of the junction differs from germline and may be a read error. At the DNA level, this CDR3 is encoded by other sequences in the same sample as well. The sequenced CDR3 bases are TGCGCCAGCAGCTCAGGGGCGGCTGGAAACACA. Its translation is CASSSGAAGNT. The whole CDR3 sequence is CASSSGAAGNTIYF. The V and J genes are TRBV5-1 and TRBJ1-3; the D gene is possibly TRBD1 (6 bases). Read data end 3 residues before the CDR3 end; the end is taken from the germline J gene. The CDR3 consists of 14 residues. Germline CDR1 is SGHRS and CDR2 is YFSETQ.

The DNA read from the CDR3 is TGTGCCAGTAAAACCTACAGCTCCTACAATGAC. It codes for CASKTYSSYND. The CDR3 as a whole reads CASKTYSSYNDYTF. The rearrangement uses TRBV19 and TRBJ1-2; D unresolved. The sequenced fragment ends 3 residues before the CDR3 boundary, so the rest is inferred from the germline J gene. From germline, CDR1 is LNHDA and CDR2 SQIVND (reference sequence). This CDR3 has 14 amino acids.

In the case of this clone: Read coverage stops 3 residues before the CDR3 terminus; the germline J gene supplies the remainder. The chain carries TRBV2 and TRBJ2-7; 8 positions match TRBD1. The CDR3 length is 13 residues. V shed 5 bases, J shed 4 bases, and the junction held 4 bases outside the gene matches. The germline V gene has CDR1 SNHLY and CDR2 FYNNEI. The DNA read from the CDR3 is TGTGCCAGCAGTTTTACAGGGGGGTACGAG. Protein product: CASSFTGGYE. The whole CDR3 sequence is CASSFTGGYEQYF.

Considering frequency, this clone is medium-sized. The observed sequence ends 3 residues before the CDR3 terminus, with the missing tail filled in from the germline J gene. The V gene is TRBV2, the J gene TRBJ2-1, with 13 bases identical to TRBD2. CDR1 is SNHLY and CDR2 is FYNNEI in the germline V gene. V lost 6 bases to trimming and J lost 3 bases; unmatched junction nucleotides: 5. The CDR3 consists of 16 residues. The CDR3 DNA, read in part, is TGTGCCAGCAGGGCCCGGACTAGCGGGGGCTACAATGAG. Its translation is CASRARTSGGYNE. The whole CDR3 protein reads CASRARTSGGYNEQFF.

On this clone itself: The CDR3 end is not reached by the read, which stops 3 residues before it; the germline J gene fills it in. The sample carries other DNA sequences with the same CDR3. V and J are TRBV7-2 and TRBJ1-3; a weak D match, TRBD1 (5 bases). Germline V gene sequence: CDR1 SGHTA, CDR2 FQGNSA. There are 15 residues in the CDR3. The V and J ends lost 0 bases and 4 bases respectively, with 10 bases between them. CDR3 protein: CASSLAGGGGNTIYF. The CDR3 bases that were read are TGTGCCAGCAGCTTAGCCGGGGGTGGGGGAAACACC. Full variable domain (remainder filled in from reference TRBV7-2 and TRBJ1-3): GAGVSQSPSNKVTEKGKDVELRCDPISGHTALYWYRQSLGQGLEFLIYFQGNSAPDKSGLPSDRFSAERTGGSVSTLTIQRTQQEDSAVYLCASSLAGGGGNTIYFGEGSWLTVV.

Details on this clone: Read data end 3 residues before the CDR3 end; the end is taken from the germline J gene. The chain recombines TRBV20-1 with TRBJ2-7, with D hard to call. The CDR3 contains 12 residues. Germline CDR1 is DFQATT and CDR2 is SNEGSKA (reference sequence). Trimming took off 6 bases at V and 0 bases at J, with 9 bases between the two ends. CDR3 sequence: CSAYGGSYEQYF. Partial CDR3 DNA: TGCAGTGCCTACGGCGGCTCCTACGAG.

About this clone: Read sequence stops 3 residues before the CDR3 end, and the germline J gene provides the missing end. V and J are TRBV19 and TRBJ1-4; 7 nucleotides match TRBD1. The CDR3 is 14 residues long. Germline V CDR1 and CDR2: LNHDA, SQIVND (reference sequence). The DNA read from the CDR3 is TGTGCCAGTACCCAGGGGGGAATAGGGTCACCA. Translation gives CASTQGGIGSP. In full, the CDR3 is CASTQGGIGSPLFF.

The CDR3 sequence is CASSLKIENYEQYF. The CDR3 DNA, read in part, is TGTGCCAGCAGTTTAAAGATAGAAAACTACGAG. The chain is built from TRBV27 and TRBJ2-7; D not resolved. The observed sequence ends 3 residues before the CDR3 terminus, with the missing tail filled in from the germline J gene. The CDR3 extends over 14 amino acids. Trimming cost V 2 bases and J 3 bases, with 11 bases left between them. Looked up from germline, CDR1 is MNHEY and CDR2 is SMNVEV (reference sequence).

As for this clone: An end of the junction does not agree with germline; a read error may underlie this. Read sequence stops 3 residues before the CDR3 end, and the germline J gene provides the missing end. Additional DNA sequences in this sample encode the identical CDR3. The chain joins TRBV7-7 to TRBJ1-3; TRBD1 aligns across 7 bases. The CDR3 runs to 15 residues. Germline CDR1 SSHAT, CDR2 FNYEAQ (reference sequence). The CDR3 protein is CASSLGDSSGNTIYF. The sequenced CDR3 bases are TGTGCCAGCAGCTTAGGGGACAGCTCTGGAAACACG.

A remark on this clone: The read gets to within 3 residues of the CDR3 end, and the germline J gene fills in the rest. V usage is TRBV20-1 and J usage is TRBJ2-7; TRBD1 aligns across 7 bases. CDR1 DFQATT and CDR2 SNEGSKA come from the germline V gene (reference sequence). The CDR3 spans 13 residues. The ends lost 3 bases at V and 3 bases at J; junction bases unmatched: 5. The sequenced part of the CDR3 DNA is TGCAGTGCTAGGACCGGGACAGACTACGAG. Protein product: CSARTGTDYE. The entire CDR3 protein reads CSARTGTDYEQYF.

In the case of this clone: The CDR3 end falls 3 residues outside the read, so it is completed with the germline J gene. The chain employs TRBV20-1 and TRBJ2-7; 7 bases line up with TRBD1. Per germline, CDR1 DFQATT and CDR2 SNEGSKA (reference sequence). With V trimmed by 6 bases and J by 2 bases, 7 bases remained unmatched. The CDR3 is made up of 13 amino acids. The CDR3 bases that were read are TGCAGTGCCACCGACAGGGTACCCTACGAG. Translation: CSATDRVPYE. The whole CDR3 protein reads CSATDRVPYEQYF.

Worth noting for this clone: The DNA ends 3 residues before the CDR3 does, and the rest of the CDR3 is filled in from the germline J gene. The chain uses TRBV20-1 and TRBJ2-2; 7 nucleotides align to TRBD1. Germline V gene sequence: CDR1 DFQATT, CDR2 SNEGSKA (reference sequence). This CDR3 is 15 amino acids long. V trimming: 0 bases; J trimming: 0 bases; junction bases outside the gene matches: 1. CDR3 DNA (partial): TGCAGTGCTAGAGAACAGGGGTCGAACACCGGGGAG. It is translated as CSAREQGSNTGE. The CDR3 reads in full as CSAREQGSNTGELFF.

Notes on this clone: The DNA ends 3 residues before the CDR3 does, and the rest of the CDR3 is filled in from the germline J gene. V and J are TRBV19 and TRBJ2-2; D not resolved. The CDR3 totals 12 residues. Trimming removed 3 bases at V and 5 bases at J, with 4 bases between. CDR1 and CDR2 (germline): LNHDA, SQIVND (reference sequence). The covered CDR3 bases are TGTGCCAGTAGTATCGGGACCGGGGAG. Its protein is CASSIGTGE. Given in full, the CDR3 is CASSIGTGELFF.

About this clone itself: The CDR3 is cut off 3 residues early in the read; its end comes from the germline J gene. This chain joins TRBV29-1 and TRBJ1-2, with 7 bases lining up with TRBD1. V shed 5 bases, J shed 4 bases, and the junction held 7 bases outside the gene matches. CDR1 is SQVTM and CDR2 is ANQGSEA in the germline V gene. The CDR3 covers 13 residues. CDR3 bases read: TGCAGCGTTAACACGGGACAGCCCTATGGC. Residues: CSVNTGQPYG. The whole CDR3 region reads CSVNTGQPYGYTF. Full variable domain (remainder filled in from reference TRBV29-1 and TRBJ1-2): SAVISQKPSRDICQRGTSLTIQCQVDSQVTMMFWYRQQPGQSLTLIATANQGSEATYESGFVIDKFPISRPNLTFSTLTVSNMSPEDSSIYLCSVNTGQPYGYTFGSGTRLTVV.